The 8 T cell receptor beta chains presented below share a single source sample, sequenced in a study of T cell changes during pregnancy in multiple sclerosis. Method: immunoSEQ multiplex PCR; TCRdb's copy keeps in-frame clones and lacks some. Of 50,000 to 55,000 clones in the sample, 80% to 95% were seen once. Sequenced here: CD4+ T cells from peripheral blood mononuclear cells, sampled after pregnancy. Source of these receptors: a female donor with multiple sclerosis, enrolled in a pregnancy study.

The V call is TRBV29-1, the J call TRBJ2-3, with a tentative D call TRBD1 (6 bases). Trimming stripped 6 bases from V and 0 bases from J, with 16 bases between. CDR3 length: 15 amino acids. Per the germline V gene, CDR1 is SQVTM and CDR2 is ANQGSEA. In DNA, the CDR3 is TGCAGCGTCTCCTCAGGGGCCGCTAGCACAGATACGCAGTATTTT. Amino acids: CSVSSGAASTDTQYF.

In nucleotides, the CDR3 is TGTGCCAGCAGTGTCCTCTATGGCTACACCTTC. Protein product: CASSVLYGYTF. This chain joins TRBV6-5 and TRBJ1-2, with D uncertain. Trimming pared 5 bases from V and 4 bases from J, leaving 5 bases between. The CDR3 runs to 11 residues. From germline, CDR1 is MNHEY and CDR2 SVGAGI.

The chain joins TRBV4-1 to TRBJ2-7; D is possibly TRBD2 (6 bases). Per the germline V gene, CDR1 is MGHRA and CDR2 is YSYEKL. This CDR3 region has 15 residues. Trimming took off 1 base at V and 0 bases at J, with 10 bases between the two ends. CDR3 in amino acids: CASSQGFGSSYEQYF. The CDR3 nucleotides are TGCGCCAGCAGCCAAGGGTTCGGGAGCTCCTACGAGCAGTACTTC.

The J gene is TRBJ1-2, the V gene TRBV19; 7 bases map to TRBD1. Losses at the gene ends were 5 bases for V and 0 bases for J; bases not matched to a gene: 6. This CDR3 contains 15 residues. CDR1 is LNHDA and CDR2 is SQIVND in the germline V gene (reference sequence). DNA of the CDR3: TGTGCCAGTAGTTCCCGACAGGGAGCTAACTATGGCTACACCTTC. Residues: CASSSRQGANYGYTF.

This chain uses TRBV7-2 with TRBJ1-2; 7 nucleotides agree with TRBD1. The CDR3 extends over 15 amino acids. Trimming cost V 5 bases and J 7 bases; bases outside gene matches: 13. CDR1 and CDR2 (germline): SGHTA, FQGNSA. The CDR3: CASSPAPGGGRGYTF. The DNA for the CDR3 is TGTGCCAGCAGCCCCGCCCCCGGAGGGGGCCGTGGCTACACCTTC. Using reference TRBV7-2 and TRBJ1-2 for the parts outside the CDR3, the full variable domain is GAGVSQSPSNKVTEKGKDVELRCDPISGHTALYWYRQSLGQGLEFLIYFQGNSAPDKSGLPSDRFSAERTGGSVSTLTIQRTQQEDSAVYLCASSPAPGGGRGYTFGSGTRLTVV.

The gene calls are TRBV7-8 and TRBJ2-4; a possible D gene is TRBD1 (6 bases). Germline CDR1 SGHVS, CDR2 FQNEAQ. Trimming took 0 bases from V and 6 from J, leaving 6 bases between them. The CDR3 sequence is 13 residues long. DNA for the CDR3: TGTGCCAGCAGCTTAGCCAGGGGAAACATTCAGTACTTC. Its protein is CASSLARGNIQYF. Together with reference TRBV7-8 and TRBJ2-4, the CDR3 gives the full variable domain: GAGVSQSPRYKVAKRGQDVALRCDPISGHVSLFWYQQALGQGPEFLTYFQNEAQLDKSGLPSDRFFAERPEGSVSTLKIQRTQQEDSAVYLCASSLARGNIQYFGAGTRLSVL.

The rearrangement uses TRBV10-1 and TRBJ2-1; D not certain. CDR1 is WNHNN, CDR2 SYGVQD, per germline (reference sequence). The CDR3 is 13 residues long. V was cut by 2 bases and J by 5 bases, with 7 bases left in between. For the CDR3, the DNA is TGCGCCAGCAGTGAGCACAGAGACAATGAGCAGTTCTTC. Amino acid sequence: CASSEHRDNEQFF.

The gene calls are TRBV28 and TRBJ2-3; 7 nucleotides match TRBD2. There are 13 residues in the CDR3. The junction had 4 bases not matched to a gene; V was cut back by 1 base and J by 9 bases. Germline CDR1 and CDR2: MDHEN and SYDVKM. The CDR3 reads CASSLLGAGTQYF. CDR3 coding DNA: TGTGCCAGCAGTTTATTGGGAGCGGGGACGCAGTATTTT.